One sample yielded the 23 T cell receptor beta chains listed below, sequenced in a study of cytomegalovirus exposure and HLA in healthy donors. PCR involved 60 Vbeta and 13 Jbeta primers. Using immunoSEQ multiplex PCR, the repertoire was profiled, and TCRdb retains in-frame clones only, with some absent. The data hold fewer than 200,000 clones, with approximately 76% observed a single time. Sample: PBMCs. The receptor source for this set is a man in his sixties in good health and CMV-seronegative.

The rearrangement joins TRBV28 to TRBJ2-7, with 7 bases matching TRBD1. The CDR3 is made up of 13 amino acids. Germline V lookup: CDR1 MDHEN, CDR2 SYDVKM. Trimming cost V 6 bases and J 2 bases; bases outside gene matches: 4. CDR3 residues: CASRGDSPYEQYF. CDR3 coding DNA: TGTGCCAGCAGGGGGGACAGTCCCTACGAGCAGTACTTC.

This chain connects TRBV5-4 to TRBJ2-2, with D perhaps matching TRBD2 (5 bases). V shed 3 bases and J shed 4 bases, with 13 bases lying between them. The CDR3 consists of 15 residues. Looked up from germline, CDR1 is SGHNT and CDR2 is YYREEE (reference sequence). Here the CDR3 reads CASSSTTDGTGELFF. DNA for the CDR3: TGTGCCAGCAGCTCGACTACCGACGGCACCGGGGAGCTGTTTTTT.

The chain recombines TRBV7-2 with TRBJ1-3; D is ambiguous. The V end lost 5 bases, the J end lost 8 bases, and 25 bases lay between the germline ends. The length of the CDR3 is 17 residues. In germline, CDR1 is SGHTA, CDR2 FQGNSA. CDR3 region: CASSPAVREGAEDTIYF. The CDR3 coding sequence is TGTGCCAGCAGCCCAGCGGTTAGAGAGGGAGCGGAGGACACCATATATTTT.

The chain employs TRBV29-1 and TRBJ1-1, with D possibly being TRBD1 (6 bases). This CDR3 comprises 11 residues. Trimming cost V 6 bases and J 11 bases, with 16 bases left between them. From germline, CDR1 is SQVTM and CDR2 ANQGSEA. CDR3 coding DNA: TGCAGCGTGAGGTTACAGGGAAGGGCTTTCTTT. Amino acids: CSVRLQGRAFF.

The V call is TRBV5-4, the J call TRBJ2-7, with a possible D match to TRBD2 (6 bases). The V gene's germline CDR1 is SGHNT and CDR2 YYREEE (reference sequence). Trimming pared 4 bases from V and 0 bases from J, leaving 17 bases between. This CDR3 is 16 amino acids long. In DNA, the CDR3 is TGTGCCAGCAGCCGTGGGGCTAGCGTACCCTCCTACGAGCAGTACTTC. This sequence encodes CASSRGASVPSYEQYF.

This clone appeared a few times. The gene calls are TRBV27 and TRBJ1-2, with 9 positions matching TRBD1. CDR1 and CDR2 (germline): MNHEY, SMNVEV (reference sequence). The V gene end was trimmed by 5 bases and the J gene end by 7 bases; junction bases not matched to a gene: 11. The CDR3 is 15 residues long. CDR3 amino acids: CASSAHRGPLGGYTF. The CDR3 DNA reads TGTGCCAGCAGTGCCCACAGGGGGCCCCTAGGTGGCTACACCTTC.

The gene calls are TRBV19 and TRBJ2-7; D may be TRBD2 (6 bases). This CDR3 has 14 amino acids. Trimming took 7 bases from V and 7 from J, leaving 20 bases between them. Germline lookup yields CDR1 LNHDA and CDR2 SQIVND (reference sequence). The CDR3 loop is CASTEAGGRGEQYF. CDR3 nucleotide sequence: TGTGCCAGTACCGAAGCGGGCGGCCGTGGGGAGCAGTACTTC.

The chain carries TRBV6-5 and TRBJ2-4; TRBD2 is a possible D gene (5 bases). Trimming took 5 bases from V and 3 from J, leaving 14 bases between them. Germline CDR1 reads MNHEY; CDR2 reads SVGAGI. This CDR3 has 15 amino acids. The CDR3 nucleotides are TGTGCCAGCAGTCAACACGGGAAAGACAAAAACATTCAGTACTTC. Its translation is CASSQHGKDKNIQYF.

This sequence joins TRBV7-2 and TRBJ2-3; 10 bases fit TRBD2. V dropped 8 bases and J dropped 2; count of bases not matched to a gene: 7. The CDR3 is 15 amino acids. Germline V gene sequence: CDR1 SGHTA, CDR2 FQGNSA. CDR3 loop: CASAFSGGHTDTQYF. The CDR3 DNA reads TGTGCCAGCGCCTTTAGCGGGGGGCACACAGATACGCAGTATTTT.

The rearrangement links TRBV6-6 to TRBJ2-7, with D possibly being TRBD2 (5 bases). The CDR3 runs to 16 residues. V lost 0 bases to trimming and J lost 3 bases, with 15 bases between them. The germline gives CDR1 MNHNY, CDR2 SVGAGI (reference sequence). The CDR3 nucleotides are TGTGCCAGCAGTTACTCCGGACTGGGGAAAGGCTACGAGCAGTACTTC. Protein: CASSYSGLGKGYEQYF.

The gene calls are TRBV4-3 and TRBJ1-3; 9 bases fit TRBD1. Germline assignment: CDR1 LGHNA and CDR2 YSLEER. This CDR3 contains 14 residues. J lost 8 bases, V lost 0 bases, and 2 bases had no gene match. CDR3 sequence (DNA): TGCGCCAGCAGCCAAGAGGACAGGGGAGACACCATATATTTT. It codes for CASSQEDRGDTIYF.

This clone was counted a single time. The CDR3 loop is CATSEFKGPYRVSGNTIYF. The DNA for the CDR3 is TGTGCCACCAGTGAGTTCAAAGGCCCTTACAGGGTATCCGGAAACACCATATATTTT. This sequence joins TRBV15 and TRBJ1-3; weak D call: TRBD1 (6 bases). The CDR3 loop spans 19 amino acids. The V gene's germline CDR1 is LNHNV and CDR2 YYDKDF (reference sequence). Trimming removed 6 bases at V and 4 bases at J, with 28 bases between.

The gene calls are TRBV28 and TRBJ1-5; maybe TRBD1 (6 bases). V was trimmed by 3 bases and J by 4 bases, leaving 13 bases between them. The CDR3 consists of 15 residues. Germline assignment: CDR1 MDHEN and CDR2 SYDVKM. The CDR3 DNA is TGTGCCAGCAGTTTCCCTACAGGGTTGAATCAGCCCCAGCATTTT. It encodes CASSFPTGLNQPQHF.

CDR3 nucleotides: TGTGCCAGCAGTTCAACCGCTGACTCTATGGGTTGGAACACTGAAGCTTTCTTT. Translating gives CASSSTADSMGWNTEAFF. The V and J genes are TRBV7-6 and TRBJ1-1; D is undetermined. The CDR3 covers 18 residues. In germline, CDR1 is SGHVS, CDR2 FNYEAQ. V lost 6 bases, J lost 1 base, and 24 bases lay in between.

CDR3 nucleotides: TGTGCCAGCAGTTCAGGACAGCACAATCAGCCCCAGCATTTT. Its protein is CASSSGQHNQPQHF. This chain joins TRBV6-6 and TRBJ1-5; D is possibly TRBD1 (6 bases). V shed 4 bases and J shed 3 bases, with 10 bases lying between them. The germline gives CDR1 MNHNY, CDR2 SVGAGI (reference sequence). The CDR3 contains 14 residues.

The chain links TRBV29-1 to TRBJ1-1, with D perhaps TRBD1 (5 bases). Trimming left V 1 base short and J 3 bases short, with 12 bases between. The CDR3 is 14 residues long. Germline CDR1 and CDR2: SQVTM and ANQGSEA. CDR3 nucleotides: TGCAGCGTTGAAGGACCGGGGGGTGACACTGAAGCTTTCTTT. Its protein product is CSVEGPGGDTEAFF.

The rearrangement links TRBV5-1 to TRBJ2-5, with 7 positions matching TRBD1. V shed 0 bases and J 5 bases; nucleotides not matched to a gene: 7. CDR1 is SGHRS, CDR2 YFSETQ, per germline. The CDR3 spans 15 residues. This chain's CDR3 is CASSLGGTDPETQYF. The CDR3, as DNA: TGCGCCAGCAGCTTGGGGGGGACAGACCCGGAGACCCAGTACTTC.

Only one count was recorded for this clone. J is TRBJ2-7 and V is TRBV11-2; D remains unclear. The length of the CDR3 is 12 residues. In germline, CDR1 is SGHAT, CDR2 FQNNGV. Trimming took off 5 bases at V and 0 bases at J, with 5 bases between the two ends. The CDR3 region is CASSRSSYEQYF. CDR3 nucleotides: TGTGCCAGCAGCCGGAGCTCCTACGAGCAGTACTTC.

This chain connects TRBV6-6 to TRBJ2-3; TRBD1 agrees at 9 bases. This CDR3 contains 15 residues. The J segment lost 3 bases and the V segment lost 4 bases, leaving 5 bases of the junction unmatched. Germline V gives CDR1 MNHNY, CDR2 SVGAGI (reference sequence). The CDR3: CASSSPGQGTDTQYF. DNA for the CDR3: TGTGCCAGCAGTTCCCCGGGACAGGGAACAGATACGCAGTATTTT.

V and J are TRBV27 and TRBJ2-1; TRBD2 aligns across 10 bases. This CDR3 region has 15 residues. J gave up 4 bases and V 6 bases, and 6 bases lay outside the gene matches. Germline V CDR1 and CDR2: MNHEY, SMNVEV (reference sequence). The CDR3 here is CASSRTSGPYNEQFF. The CDR3, as DNA: TGTGCCAGCAGCCGGACTAGCGGACCTTACAATGAGCAGTTCTTC.

This chain connects TRBV18 to TRBJ1-5; D is perhaps TRBD1 (5 bases). V was shortened by 2 bases and J by 3 bases, with 8 bases between the two germline ends. Germline V gene lookup returns CDR1 KGHSH and CDR2 LQKENI. The CDR3 sequence is 14 residues long. DNA of the CDR3: TGTGCCAGCTCACCAGGGGCTGACAATCAGCCCCAGCATTTT. It encodes CASSPGADNQPQHF.

This rearrangement joins TRBV30 to TRBJ1-3, with a weak D call TRBD1 (6 bases). Trimming stripped 4 bases from V and 3 bases from J, with 16 bases between. Per germline, CDR1 GTSNPN and CDR2 SVGIG (reference sequence). CDR3 size: 15 residues. CDR3 protein: CAWKGHLTLGNTIYF. The CDR3 DNA reads as TGTGCCTGGAAGGGACATTTAACTCTTGGAAACACCATATATTTT.

The rearrangement joins TRBV19 to TRBJ1-1; D may be TRBD1 (6 bases). The CDR3 totals 15 residues. Germline V gene lookup returns CDR1 LNHDA and CDR2 SQIVND (reference sequence). Trimming shortened V by 5 bases and J by 8 bases, and 21 bases separated the two germline ends. This CDR3 reads CASSLRTASEGEAFF. CDR3 nucleotides: TGTGCCAGTAGTCTCCGGACAGCCTCTGAGGGGGAAGCTTTCTTT.